The next 13 T cell receptor beta chains were all read from a single sample in a study of T cell repertoires in cytomegalovirus infection. MiXCR, run by TCRdb on the reads, gives a single entry per CDR3 protein. This sample has tens of thousands of distinct CDR3 sequences, with around 49% found just once. The antigens of these receptors remain unknown. Source: CD8+ T cells from cultured PBMCs, taken from culture after CMV antigen stimulation. The receptors here all came from a human donor in good health (CMV status not recorded). Some clones in this sample may be carry-over from other donors' samples.

This clonotype showed up just a few times. The V call is TRBV4-1, the J call TRBJ2-7, with D uncertain. CDR1 is MGHRA, CDR2 YSYEKL, per germline. Trimming shortened V by 0 bases and J by 2 bases, and 17 bases separated the two germline ends. The CDR3 extends over 17 amino acids. The CDR3 DNA reads TGCGCCAGCAGCCAAGAAGCCGTACACGGCCCAACCTACGAGCAGTACTTC. This translates into CASSQEAVHGPTYEQYF.

V gene TRBV7-9 combines with J gene TRBJ2-1; 9 positions match TRBD2. J gave up 2 bases and V 5 bases, and 4 bases lay outside the gene matches. This CDR3 is built from 15 residues. The germline CDR1 and CDR2 sequences are SEHNR and FQNEAQ (reference sequence). Here the CDR3 DNA reads TGTGCCAGCAGCGCAAGCGGGAGGACCTACAATGAGCAGTTCTTC. Translated: CASSASGRTYNEQFF. Complete variable domain (other parts from reference TRBV7-9 and TRBJ2-1): DTGVSQNPRHKITKRGQNVTFRCDPISEHNRLYWYRQTLGQGPEFLTYFQNEAQLEKSRLLSDRFSAERPKGSFSTLEIQRTEQGDSAMYLCASSASGRTYNEQFFGPGTRLTVL.

The chain uses TRBV12-3 or TRBV12-4 and TRBJ2-3, with 10 nucleotides matching TRBD2. The CDR3 covers 14 residues. After removal of 4 bases from V and 5 bases from J, the junction contained 3 bases not matched to a gene. The CDR3 region is CASSSLAGEDTQYF. The CDR3 coding sequence is TGTGCCAGCAGTTCGCTAGCGGGAGAAGATACGCAGTATTTT.

This clonotype was observed a handful of times. The gene calls are TRBV12-3 or TRBV12-4 and TRBJ2-3, with 11 positions matching TRBD2. The CDR3 runs to 17 residues. The V gene end was trimmed by 5 bases and the J gene end by 0 bases; junction bases not matched to a gene: 7. CDR3 region: CASSLAIAGGSTDTQYF. The CDR3 coding sequence is TGTGCCAGCAGTCTTGCGATAGCGGGGGGGAGCACAGATACGCAGTATTTT.

This clonotype has a handful of counts. V is TRBV6-1 and J is TRBJ2-7, with D perhaps TRBD1 (6 bases). This CDR3 region has 15 residues. V dropped 2 bases and J dropped 6 bases, with 17 bases sitting between them. CDR1 MNHNS and CDR2 SASEGT come from the germline V gene. CDR3 residues: CASSEPRQGPSEQYF. For the CDR3, the DNA is TGTGCCAGCAGTGAACCCCGGCAGGGGCCCAGCGAGCAGTACTTC.

There are a few counts of this clonotype. This chain connects TRBV7-3 to TRBJ2-1, with D unresolved. V was pared by 3 bases and J by 5 bases, with 5 bases between. This CDR3 comprises 12 residues. Germline loops: CDR1 SGHTA, CDR2 FQGTGA. CDR3 DNA sequence: TGTGCCAGCAGCTTTAGAAACAATGAGCAGTTCTTC. Amino acid sequence: CASSFRNNEQFF.

This clonotype was seen a handful of times. This chain connects TRBV20-1 to TRBJ2-2, with 7 bases lining up with TRBD1. The CDR3 length is 13 residues. The ends lost 7 bases at V and 4 bases at J; junction bases unmatched: 6. Germline-derived CDR1 and CDR2 are DFQATT and SNEGSKA (reference sequence). CDR3 in amino acids: CSGMGDSTGELFF. The CDR3 region has the DNA TGCAGTGGTATGGGGGACAGCACCGGGGAGCTGTTTTTT.

The V call is TRBV7-2, the J call TRBJ1-1, with D uncertain. Germline V gene data show CDR1 as SGHTA and CDR2 as FQGNSA. The CDR3 spans 13 residues. V was cut by 5 bases and J by 1 base, with 8 bases left in between. CDR3 in amino acids: CASSRLGNTEAFF. Here the CDR3 DNA reads TGTGCCAGCAGCCGATTGGGGAACACTGAAGCTTTCTTT.

The sample holds a few counts of this clonotype. The chain has TRBV19 and TRBJ2-1; D remains ambiguous. V was pared by 2 bases and J by 4 bases, with 6 bases between. The CDR3 consists of 13 residues. CDR1 and CDR2 from the germline V gene are LNHDA and SQIVND (reference sequence). CDR3 sequence reads: CASSITDYNEQFF. Here the CDR3 DNA reads TGTGCCAGTAGTATAACGGATTACAATGAGCAGTTCTTC.

This clonotype was seen a single time. The CDR3 sequence is CASSLRWFPRSGRTGELFF. CDR3 sequence (DNA): TGCGCCAGCAGCTTGCGTTGGTTCCCCCGATCGGGACGCACCGGGGAGCTGTTTTTT. The chain recombines TRBV5-1 with TRBJ2-2, with D perhaps TRBD1 or TRBD2 (5 bases each). The germline CDR1 and CDR2 sequences are SGHRS and YFSETQ. Trimming pared 1 base from V and 4 bases from J, leaving 23 bases between. The length of the CDR3 is 19 residues.

The chain joins TRBV10-3 to TRBJ2-7, with TRBD1 identical over 8 bases. In germline, CDR1 is ENHRY, CDR2 SYGVKD. The CDR3 runs to 15 residues. The J segment lost 3 bases and the V segment lost 0 bases, leaving 4 bases of the junction unmatched. CDR3 in DNA: TGTGCCATCAGTGAGTCCACGGACAGGGACTACGAGCAGTACTTC. Protein sequence: CAISESTDRDYEQYF.

This clonotype was seen a few times. This rearrangement joins TRBV2 to TRBJ1-3, with unresolved D. The CDR3 extends over 10 amino acids. V was trimmed by 8 bases and J by 5 bases, leaving 4 bases between them. Germline CDR1 is SNHLY and CDR2 is FYNNEI. The DNA of the CDR3 is TGTGCCAGCGGAAGAAACACCATATATTTT. This sequence encodes CASGRNTIYF.

This clonotype was found many times. The chain recombines TRBV6-1 with TRBJ1-4; TRBD1 agrees at 9 bases. This CDR3 contains 15 residues. The V segment lost 8 bases and the J segment 3 bases; nucleotides outside the gene matches: 7. CDR1 is MNHNS and CDR2 is SASEGT in the germline V gene. As DNA, the CDR3 is TGTGCCAGCGGGACAGGGTTCGTGCCTAATGAAAAACTGTTTTTT. Amino acid sequence: CASGTGFVPNEKLFF.